The 21 T cell receptor beta chains presented below share a single source sample, sequenced in a study of HIV-infected children after antiretroviral therapy interruption. Unique molecular identifiers were included in an RNA-based 3' RACE TCR library. MiXCR, applied by TCRdb to the 3' RACE reads, yields one record per CDR3 protein. The sample consists of about 50,000 distinct CDR3 sequences, 3.5% to 5% of them appearing once. Described treatment: PENTA 11 planned treatment interruption arm or continuous ART arm. The sample consisted of CD45RA+ CD4+ T cells from PBMCs, pooled from several time points, taken from a donor given antiretroviral therapy, either interrupted or continuous. Subset specified: naive CD4+ CD45RA+ CD45RO- T cells. Receptors were obtained from a pool of human donors with HIV.

This clonotype was detected ten times or more. The CDR3 sequence: CSVPWITDTQYF. The DNA for the CDR3 is TGCAGCGTTCCCTGGATCACAGATACGCAGTATTTT. The chain combines TRBV29-1 with TRBJ2-3; D call uncertain. The germline V gene has CDR1 SQVTM and CDR2 ANQGSEA. The V gene lost 5 bases and the J gene lost 2 bases, with 8 bases spanning the gap. The CDR3 runs 12 residues.

In this sample, this clonotype turned up many times. The J gene is TRBJ1-3, the V gene TRBV2; TRBD1 agrees at 7 bases. The ends lost 3 bases at V and 2 bases at J; junction bases unmatched: 4. CDR3 length equals 15 residues. CDR1 and CDR2 from the germline V gene are SNHLY and FYNNEI. CDR3 bases: TGTGCCAGCAGTGATGACAGGGTAACTGGAAACACCATATATTTT. Amino acid sequence: CASSDDRVTGNTIYF.

This clonotype showed up many times. The chain combines TRBV5-1 with TRBJ1-1; no clear D gene. The CDR3 runs 14 residues. Trimming removed 6 bases from V and 1 base from J, with 13 bases in between. Germline CDR1 SGHRS, CDR2 YFSETQ. The CDR3 bases are TGCGCCAGCAAGGTGGGCAGACAGAACACTGAAGCTTTCTTT. Amino acids: CASKVGRQNTEAFF.

This clonotype occurred many times. This rearrangement joins TRBV5-6 to TRBJ2-1; 9 bases fit TRBD2. The ends lost 0 bases at V and 10 bases at J; junction bases unmatched: 8. CDR3 length: 15 amino acids. The V gene's germline CDR1 is SGHDT and CDR2 YYEEEE. DNA of the CDR3: TGTGCCAGCAGCTTGGTGGCGGGGGGGCGAGGAGAGCAGTTCTTC. Translation gives CASSLVAGGRGEQFF.

This clonotype has just a few counts. This chain connects TRBV29-1 to TRBJ1-2; no clear D gene. Germline CDR1 reads SQVTM; CDR2 reads ANQGSEA. The V end was cut by 5 bases, the J end by 0 bases, with 4 bases between. The CDR3 loop spans 11 amino acids. Written as DNA, the CDR3 is TGCAGCGTTACAGCTAACTATGGCTACACCTTC. This encodes CSVTANYGYTF.

This chain joins TRBV20-1 and TRBJ1-4; D is unresolved. The CDR3 extends over 18 amino acids. With 6 bases removed from V and 0 bases from J, the gap between germline ends came to 23 bases. Germline CDR1 DFQATT, CDR2 SNEGSKA (reference sequence). The CDR3 DNA reads as TGCAGTGCGGGGAGACGGACGGCTGTAGAAGCAACTAATGAAAAACTGTTTTTT. This translates into CSAGRRTAVEATNEKLFF.

This clonotype was seen many times. The chain employs TRBV27 and TRBJ1-1, with D possibly being TRBD1 (5 bases). V lost 4 bases and J lost 4, with 13 bases in between. The length of the CDR3 is 14 residues. Looked up from germline, CDR1 is MNHEY and CDR2 is SMNVEV (reference sequence). The CDR3 protein is CASSWGRDGTEAFF. The CDR3 region has the DNA TGTGCCAGCAGTTGGGGCAGGGATGGCACTGAAGCTTTCTTT.

This clonotype was counted many times. The genes are TRBV2 and TRBJ2-7; 7 nucleotides line up with TRBD2. Germline trimming cut 6 bases from V and 5 bases from J; bases unmatched to any gene: 13. CDR3 size: 15 residues. The V gene's germline CDR1 is SNHLY and CDR2 FYNNEI. The CDR3: CASSREALGGDEQYF. The CDR3 DNA reads as TGTGCCAGCAGCCGGGAGGCTTTGGGCGGGGACGAGCAGTACTTC.

Many counts were recorded for this clonotype. The CDR3 nucleotides are TGCAGTGCTAGAAGCGGGAATGAAGAAAAACTGTTTTTT. Its translation is CSARSGNEEKLFF. The chain is built from TRBV20-1 and TRBJ1-4; D remains ambiguous. Deletions cut 2 bases from V and 8 bases from J, with 12 bases between. This CDR3 contains 13 residues. The germline gives CDR1 DFQATT, CDR2 SNEGSKA (reference sequence).

This clonotype has ten or more counts. The chain employs TRBV20-1 and TRBJ2-7; a possible D gene is TRBD1 (6 bases). Germline CDR1 DFQATT, CDR2 SNEGSKA (reference sequence). The CDR3 is 12 amino acids. Trimming took 6 bases from V and 3 from J, leaving 12 bases between them. CDR3 sequence: CSALTGNYEQYF. The CDR3 DNA follows: TGCAGTGCACTGACAGGAAACTACGAGCAGTACTTC.

This clonotype was picked up many times. The J gene is TRBJ2-3, the V gene TRBV6-1; possible D gene TRBD1, 5 bases. Trimming cost V 8 bases and J 4 bases, with 13 bases left between them. The length of the CDR3 is 13 residues. Germline CDR1 MNHNS, CDR2 SASEGT. The DNA for the CDR3 is TGTGCCAGCCGCCAGGGTGTCTCAGATACGCAGTATTTT. Encoded protein: CASRQGVSDTQYF.

This clonotype has a count of ten or more. The chain is built from TRBV20-1 and TRBJ2-1, with D unclear. The V gene's germline CDR1 is DFQATT and CDR2 SNEGSKA (reference sequence). Trimming took 5 bases from V and 0 from J, leaving 11 bases between them. CDR3 size: 14 residues. CDR3 residues: CSASAPSSYNEQFF. The CDR3 nucleotides are TGCAGTGCTTCAGCTCCGAGCTCCTACAATGAGCAGTTCTTC.

This clonotype is medium-sized. The gene calls are TRBV5-5 and TRBJ1-5, with a tentative D call TRBD1 (5 bases). V dropped 4 bases and J dropped 1 base, with 15 bases sitting between them. This CDR3 spans 16 amino acids. CDR1 SGHKS and CDR2 YYEKEE come from the germline V gene (reference sequence). This chain's CDR3 is CASSQGSGSSNQPQHF. The CDR3 DNA reads TGTGCCAGCAGCCAGGGATCAGGATCCAGCAATCAGCCCCAGCATTTT.

This clonotype was seen ten or more times. The chain employs TRBV18 and TRBJ2-1; D possibly corresponds to TRBD2 (7 bases). Looked up from germline, CDR1 is KGHSH and CDR2 is LQKENI. This CDR3 region has 15 residues. Trimming shortened V by 6 bases and J by 0 bases, and 12 bases separated the two germline ends. CDR3 loop: CASSPGGRSYNEQFF. CDR3 DNA sequence: TGTGCCAGCTCGCCCGGGGGGCGCTCCTACAATGAGCAGTTCTTC. Combining the CDR3 with reference TRBV18 and TRBJ2-1 gives the whole variable domain NAGVMQNPRHLVRRRGQEARLRCSPMKGHSHVYWYRQLPEEGLKFMVYLQKENIIDESGMPKERFSAEFPKEGPSILRIQQVVRGDSAAYFCASSPGGRSYNEQFFGPGTRLTVL.

This clonotype showed up many times. The chain joins TRBV6-1 to TRBJ2-3; 7 bases map to TRBD2. The CDR3 totals 16 residues. Germline CDR1 and CDR2: MNHNS and SASEGT. V shed 0 bases and J 8 bases; nucleotides not matched to a gene: 11. CDR3 sequence reads: CASSEASGALGGTQYF. CDR3 DNA sequence: TGTGCCAGCAGTGAAGCGAGCGGGGCCCTTGGAGGTACGCAGTATTTT.

This clonotype was observed at least ten times. The chain carries TRBV6-2 or TRBV6-3 and TRBJ1-2, with 8 bases fitting TRBD1. This CDR3 has 16 residues. Trimming cost V 7 bases and J 2 bases; bases outside gene matches: 12. The germline V gene has CDR1 MNHEY and CDR2 SVGEGT. The CDR3 DNA reads TGTGCCAGCAATAGCCGCCCCGGGACAGGCAACTATGGCTACACCTTC. Encoded protein: CASNSRPGTGNYGYTF.

This clonotype was detected ten times or more. This chain connects TRBV20-1 to TRBJ1-1; D may be TRBD1 (5 bases). CDR3 length equals 14 residues. Germline V gene lookup returns CDR1 DFQATT and CDR2 SNEGSKA (reference sequence). The CDR3 nucleotides are TGCAGCGCTCAGCGTGGGGGTATGAACACTGAAGCTTTCTTT. This codes for CSAQRGGMNTEAFF.

This clonotype occurred many times. V is TRBV3-1 and J is TRBJ2-7; perhaps TRBD1 as D (6 bases). V was shortened by 7 bases and J by 1 base, with 11 bases between the two germline ends. This CDR3 comprises 13 residues. CDR1 LGHDT and CDR2 YNNKEL come from the germline V gene (reference sequence). The CDR3 loop reads CASTSQGSYEQYF. The DNA of the CDR3 is TGTGCCAGCACCTCACAGGGATCCTACGAGCAGTACTTC.

This clonotype was seen ten or more times. This chain connects TRBV20-1 to TRBJ1-1; 7 nucleotides line up with TRBD1. CDR3 length equals 14 residues. CDR1 DFQATT and CDR2 SNEGSKA come from the germline V gene (reference sequence). J was trimmed by 1 base and V by 5 bases; bases with no gene match: 7. CDR3 nucleotide sequence: TGCAGTGCTCCTACCGGGACAGCGAACACTGAAGCTTTCTTT. It yields the protein CSAPTGTANTEAFF.

The sample holds a few counts of this clonotype. The V and J genes are TRBV5-2 and TRBJ2-7; the table's TRBD1 call for D was not verified on the DNA. TRBV5-2 is shown as a pseudogene. The CDR3 consists of 16 residues. DNA of the CDR3: TGTGCCAGCAGCTTGAGGATCCGACAGGTCTCCTACGAGCAGTACTTC. Translated, it gives CASSLRIRQVSYEQYF.

Many counts were recorded for this clonotype. The chain combines TRBV18 with TRBJ2-7, with D unresolved. Looked up from germline, CDR1 is KGHSH and CDR2 is LQKENI. V lost 0 bases to trimming and J lost 1 base, with 7 bases between them. The CDR3 loop spans 14 amino acids. The CDR3 loop reads CASSPPARSYEQYF. In DNA, the CDR3 is TGTGCCAGCTCACCACCGGCCAGATCCTACGAGCAGTACTTC.